One and the same sample provided the 12 T cell receptor beta chains below, sequenced in a study of T cell responses to AZD1222 COVID-19 vaccine. Produced via immunoSEQ multiplex PCR; TCRdb's table is partial and in-frame only. In the table there are 150,000 to 200,000 clones, about 90% of which are singletons. The sample was peripheral blood, taken on day 0 of MenACWY control vaccination. The receptor source for this set is an adult in good health.

This clone was counted a single time. The V gene is TRBV19, the J gene TRBJ1-2, with no clear D. Per the germline V gene, CDR1 is LNHDA and CDR2 is SQIVND (reference sequence). The V and J ends lost 8 bases and 4 bases respectively, with 14 bases between them. This CDR3 is 13 amino acids long. The CDR3 coding sequence is TGTGCCAGTCTGGACCAACTAGGCTATGGCTACACCTTC. This translates into CASLDQLGYGYTF.

The rearrangement joins TRBV24-1 to TRBJ1-5, with D possibly TRBD1 on 6 matching bases. V gave up 3 bases and J gave up 0 bases, with 11 bases separating them. The CDR3 has 16 residues. The germline gives CDR1 KGHDR, CDR2 SFDVKD. This chain's CDR3 is CATSDGGVASNQPQHF. The CDR3 DNA sequence: TGTGCCACCAGTGATGGGGGCGTGGCTAGCAATCAGCCCCAGCATTTT.

The chain couples TRBV10-1 to TRBJ2-3, with unresolved D. Trimming removed 3 bases at V and 3 bases at J, with 13 bases between. CDR1 and CDR2 from the germline V gene are WNHNN and SYGVQD (reference sequence). This CDR3 has 15 amino acids. CDR3 DNA sequence: TGCGCCAGCAGTGATTCGGGCCTCGGGACAGATACGCAGTATTTT. It encodes CASSDSGLGTDTQYF.

The chain links TRBV19 to TRBJ2-2; possibly TRBD2 for D (5 bases). From germline, CDR1 is LNHDA and CDR2 SQIVND (reference sequence). This CDR3 is built from 14 residues. Trimming cost V 6 bases and J 8 bases, with 16 bases left between them. DNA for the CDR3: TGTGCCAGTAGGGGAGTTGGGAGTGGTGGGGAGCTGTTTTTT. Its translation: CASRGVGSGGELFF.

V and J are TRBV6-5 and TRBJ2-2; D tentatively reads TRBD1 or TRBD2 (5 bases each). V shed 6 bases and J shed 7 bases, with 15 bases lying between them. Germline V gene lookup returns CDR1 MNHEY and CDR2 SVGAGI. The CDR3 runs to 14 residues. CDR3 protein: CASRPGTHVGELFF. The CDR3 nucleotides are TGTGCCAGCAGGCCAGGGACCCACGTCGGGGAGCTGTTTTTT.

The gene calls are TRBV7-2 and TRBJ1-3; D possibly corresponds to TRBD1 (5 bases). The CDR3 is 16 residues long. CDR1 and CDR2 from the germline V gene are SGHTA and FQGNSA. Trimming shortened V by 5 bases and J by 0 bases, and 14 bases separated the two germline ends. In nucleotides, the CDR3 is TGTGCCAGCAGCACAGGACGGCCGAGCTCTGGAAACACCATATATTTT. This encodes CASSTGRPSSGNTIYF.

The V call is TRBV28, the J call TRBJ1-1; D gene uncertain. This CDR3 comprises 13 residues. The V end was cut by 7 bases, the J end by 1 base, with 10 bases between. The V gene's germline CDR1 is MDHEN and CDR2 SYDVKM. The CDR3 protein is CASNQAANTEAFF. The CDR3 DNA is TGTGCCAGCAATCAGGCAGCGAACACTGAAGCTTTCTTT.

V and J are TRBV3-1 (or the pseudogene TRBV3-2) and TRBJ2-7, with 15 positions matching TRBD2. The CDR3 spans 13 residues. The germline gives CDR1 LGHDT, CDR2 YNNKEL (reference sequence). Unmatched junction bases numbered 6, after V lost 6 bases and J lost 12 bases. CDR3 DNA: TGTGCCAGCAGGCCAGGGACTAGCGGGAGGAGGTACTTC. It codes for CASRPGTSGRRYF.

The chain combines TRBV11-3 with TRBJ2-3, with 9 bases fitting TRBD2. V lost 6 bases, J lost 3 bases, and 7 bases stayed unmatched. This CDR3 is 15 amino acids long. CDR1 and CDR2 (germline): SGHNT, YENEEA. The CDR3 coding sequence is TGTGCCAGCAGTTTTAGCGGGAGCGCGACAGATACGCAGTATTTT. Encoded protein: CASSFSGSATDTQYF.

This chain uses TRBV18 with TRBJ2-5, with D uncertain. The V end was cut by 3 bases, the J end by 1 base, with 3 bases between. Germline V gene lookup returns CDR1 KGHSH and CDR2 LQKENI. This CDR3 contains 12 residues. In nucleotides, the CDR3 is TGTGCCAGCTCACCCACCCAAGAGACCCAGTACTTC. The encoded protein is CASSPTQETQYF.

The gene calls are TRBV14 and TRBJ1-3; D may be TRBD1 (6 bases). The CDR3 is 16 residues long. Trimming removed 3 bases at V and 0 bases at J, with 12 bases between. The germline V gene has CDR1 SGHDN and CDR2 FVKESK. The CDR3 region is CASSQKQGRSGNTIYF. For the CDR3, the DNA is TGTGCCAGCAGCCAGAAACAGGGACGCTCTGGAAACACCATATATTTT.

The gene calls are TRBV4-2 and TRBJ2-1, with a tentative D call TRBD2 (6 bases). CDR1 LGHNA and CDR2 YNFKEQ come from the germline V gene. Deletions cut 4 bases from V and 2 bases from J, with 24 bases between. The CDR3 sequence is 19 residues long. CDR3 loop: CASSPKLGEVAGTYNEQFF. The CDR3 region has the DNA TGTGCCAGCAGCCCCAAGTTAGGGGAGGTTGCCGGGACCTACAATGAGCAGTTCTTC.